The rows below give T cell receptor beta chains drawn from one sample of a study of T cell changes during pregnancy in multiple sclerosis. Repertoires were generated with immunoSEQ multiplex PCR, while TCRdb's copy carries only in-frame clones and drops some. The sample yields tens of thousands of clones, 85% to 90% seen once. This sample comprised peripheral blood, obtained after pregnancy. Source of these receptors: a female donor in good health, enrolled as a control in a pregnancy study. Each CDR3 is given with its conserved first and last residue. A D gene is named only where the DNA matches it firmly. Size is omitted from some rows. Given values are once, few, many or a class for expanded clones.

clone_size: .
d_call: TRBD1
j_call: TRBJ1-2
v_call: TRBV9
cdr3_nt: TGTGCCAGCAGCTTAATCCAGGGGGGCGGCTATGGCTACACCTTC
cdr3_aa: CASSLIQGGGYGYTF

clone_size: .
d_call: TRBD2
j_call: TRBJ2-5
v_call: TRBV5-1
cdr3_nt: TGCGCCAGCAGTAGGTGGGGTAGCGGGGACCAAGAGACCCAGTACTTC
cdr3_aa: CASSRWGSGDQETQYF

clone_size: .
d_call: .
j_call: TRBJ1-1
v_call: TRBV6-1
cdr3_nt: TGTGCCAGCAGTGAGTTGCGGAACACTGAAGCTTTCTTT
cdr3_aa: CASSELRNTEAFF

clone_size: .
d_call: .
j_call: TRBJ1-1
v_call: TRBV6-5
cdr3_nt: TGTGCCAGCAGTAGGGACAACTCAAACACTGAAGCTTTCTTT
cdr3_aa: CASSRDNSNTEAFF

clone_size: .
d_call: .
j_call: TRBJ1-5
v_call: TRBV6-1
cdr3_nt: TGTGCCAGTCAAGTAGAGGTTAATCAGCCCCAGCATTTT
cdr3_aa: CASQVEVNQPQHF

clone_size: .
d_call: .
j_call: TRBJ2-7
v_call: TRBV7-6
cdr3_nt: TGTGCCAGCAGCTTAGGTGCTACAGGGAGCTCCTACGAGCAGTACTTC
cdr3_aa: CASSLGATGSSYEQYF

clone_size: few
d_call: .
j_call: TRBJ1-2
v_call: TRBV7-8
cdr3_nt: TGTGCCAGCAGCGCGGACACCTATGGCTACACCTTC
cdr3_aa: CASSADTYGYTF

clone_size: .
d_call: TRBD2
j_call: TRBJ2-1
v_call: TRBV15
cdr3_nt: TGTGCCACCAGCAGGGAGGCTGGGGGGGGGTACAATGAGCAGTTCTTC
cdr3_aa: CATSREAGGGYNEQFF

clone_size: .
d_call: TRBD1
j_call: TRBJ1-5
v_call: TRBV9
cdr3_nt: TGTGCCAGCAGCCAGGGGACAGGCAGTCAGCCCCAGCATTTT
cdr3_aa: CASSQGTGSQPQHF

clone_size: .
d_call: .
j_call: TRBJ1-1
v_call: TRBV10-3
cdr3_nt: TGTGCCATCAAAGTACAGGGTAAGGACACTGAAGCTTTCTTT
cdr3_aa: CAIKVQGKDTEAFF

clone_size: .
d_call: .
j_call: TRBJ1-1
v_call: TRBV11-3
cdr3_nt: TGTGCCAGCAGCTCCTCGGGGGGGTTTAACACTGAAGCTTTCTTT
cdr3_aa: CASSSSGGFNTEAFF